The present T cell receptor beta chain was sequenced within a study of blood T cell repertoires in COVID-19. Assay used: immunoSEQ multiplex PCR; TCRdb lists only in-frame clones, some missing. The sample lists approximately 150,000 clones; 75% to 90% were seen once. The TCR was taken from a man in his 70s who had been exposed to COVID-19. The sample consisted of PBMCs or T cells enriched from blood (not recorded which).

CDR3 residues: CASSISRLGEQFF. CDR3 nucleotides: TGTGCCAGTAGTATATCCAGGTTGGGTGAGCAGTTCTTC. This chain links TRBV19 with TRBJ2-1; D is unclear. The CDR3 covers 13 residues. The germline CDR1 and CDR2 sequences are LNHDA and SQIVND (reference sequence). V lost 2 bases and J lost 9, with 11 bases in between.